This record looks at one TCR beta chain sequence and its context. The CDR3 consists of 15 residues. Germline CDR1 and CDR2: KGHDR and SFDVKD. V shed 5 bases and J 0 bases; nucleotides not matched to a gene: 3. Only in-frame clones appear in the TCRdb table, and some are missing; sequencing was by immunoSEQ multiplex PCR. The sample has over 130,000 clones; roughly 90% are singletons. Seattle's enrolled individuals joined amid active infection and were then monitored longitudinally. This sample is part of a study of blood T cell repertoires in COVID-19. Study details: Donors in the United States, Italy and Spain gave samples during acute or convalescent COVID-19.

The origin of this receptor is a human donor with COVID-19, enrolled during active disease. The donor label of this sample is uncertain. The V call is TRBV24-1, the J call TRBJ2-7; TRBD1 matches at 10 bases. The sample comprised peripheral blood. For the CDR3, the DNA is TGTGCCACCAGTGGTGGACAGGGGGACTCCTACGAGCAGTACTTC. This gives the protein CATSGGQGDSYEQYF.